This T cell receptor (beta chain) appears in the sequencing data of a study of early T cells in non-severe SARS-CoV-2 infection. Individual cDNA molecules received unique molecular identifiers. TCRdb re-analysed the 5' RACE reads in MiXCR, keeping a single row per CDR3 protein. Of about 89,000 distinct CDR3 sequences listed, roughly 15% are singletons. Points from the study as a whole: VDJdb-based matching was biased toward anti-spike CD8 responses and missed private and CD4 specificities.

This clonotype was detected many times. Its antigen is not identified. The CDR3 totals 14 residues. With 3 bases removed from V and 7 bases from J, the gap between germline ends came to 15 bases. The source material was whole blood. The clonotype originates from an adult who was a healthcare worker with PCR-confirmed SARS-CoV-2 infection or an uninfected control (not recorded which). This rearrangement joins TRBV12-3 or TRBV12-4 to TRBJ1-2; weak D call: TRBD1 (5 bases). The DNA of the CDR3 is TGTGCCAGCAGTTTTTCAGGGTATTGGGGTGGCTACACCTTC. Amino acids: CASSFSGYWGGYTF.